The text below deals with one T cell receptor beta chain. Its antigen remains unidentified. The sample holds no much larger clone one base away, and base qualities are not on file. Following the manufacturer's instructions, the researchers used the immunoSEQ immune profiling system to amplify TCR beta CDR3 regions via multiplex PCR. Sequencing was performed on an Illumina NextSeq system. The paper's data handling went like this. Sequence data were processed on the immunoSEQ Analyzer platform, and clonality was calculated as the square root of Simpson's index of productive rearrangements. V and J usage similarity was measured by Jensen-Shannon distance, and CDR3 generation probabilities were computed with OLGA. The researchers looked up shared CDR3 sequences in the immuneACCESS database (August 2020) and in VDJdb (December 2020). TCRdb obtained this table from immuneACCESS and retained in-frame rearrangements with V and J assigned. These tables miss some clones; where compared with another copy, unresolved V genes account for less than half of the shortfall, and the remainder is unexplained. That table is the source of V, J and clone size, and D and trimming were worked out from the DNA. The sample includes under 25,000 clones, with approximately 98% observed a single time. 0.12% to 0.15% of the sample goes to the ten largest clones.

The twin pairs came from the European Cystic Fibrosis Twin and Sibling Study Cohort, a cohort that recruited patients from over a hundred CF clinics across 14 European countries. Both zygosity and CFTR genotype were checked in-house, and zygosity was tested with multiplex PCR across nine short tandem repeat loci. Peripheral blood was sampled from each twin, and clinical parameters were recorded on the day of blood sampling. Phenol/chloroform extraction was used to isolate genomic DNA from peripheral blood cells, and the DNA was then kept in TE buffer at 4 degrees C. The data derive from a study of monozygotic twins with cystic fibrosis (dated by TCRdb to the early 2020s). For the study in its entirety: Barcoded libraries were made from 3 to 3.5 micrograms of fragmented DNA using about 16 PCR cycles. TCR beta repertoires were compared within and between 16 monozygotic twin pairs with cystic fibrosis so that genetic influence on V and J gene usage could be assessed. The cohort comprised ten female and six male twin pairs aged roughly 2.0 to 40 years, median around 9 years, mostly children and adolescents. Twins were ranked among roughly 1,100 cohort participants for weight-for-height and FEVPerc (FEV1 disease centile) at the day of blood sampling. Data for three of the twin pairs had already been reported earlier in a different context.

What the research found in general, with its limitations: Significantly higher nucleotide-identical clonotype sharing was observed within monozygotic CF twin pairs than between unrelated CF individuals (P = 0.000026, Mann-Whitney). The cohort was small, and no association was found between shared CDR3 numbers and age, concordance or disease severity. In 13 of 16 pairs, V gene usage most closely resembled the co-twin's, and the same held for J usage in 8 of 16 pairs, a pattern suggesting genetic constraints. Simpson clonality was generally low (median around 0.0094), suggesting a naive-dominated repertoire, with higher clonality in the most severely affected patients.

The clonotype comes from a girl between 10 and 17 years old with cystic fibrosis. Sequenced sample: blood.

The nucleotide sequence is given as TGTGCCAGCAGCTCAGGACAGGGGAAACCTGAAGCTTTCTTT. Its translation is CASSSGQGKPEAFF. This receptor chain uses TRBV5-4 and TRBJ1-1; the junction holds 9 bases that match TRBD1. Including cysteine and phenylalanine, the CDR3 has 14 amino acids. The sequence is cut down to CDR3 DNA, 42 bases in frame from base 1. Looking up the germline V gene (reference sequence) yields CDR1 SGHNT and CDR2 YYREEE. The germline V and J ends show losses of 3 bases and 6 bases respectively, and no gene match explains 6 bases of the junction.